The clone carrying this T cell receptor (beta chain) was recorded many times. The target antigen is unknown. Trimming cost V 6 bases and J 0 bases, with 8 bases left between them. This CDR3 has 13 amino acids. Germline lookup yields CDR1 MDHEN and CDR2 SYDVKM. The data derive from a study of blood T cells in healthy people across ages. Study in general: Through template switching, about one barcoded beta molecule was captured per two T cells, as measured in model experiments. General observations from the study: Unsorted PBMCs prevented conclusive naive versus antigen-experienced comparison.

A second about 7 to 11 cycle PCR used barcoded and J-beta primers. TCRdb reanalysed the 5' RACE reads using MiXCR and keeps one entry per CDR3 protein. The data contain 800,000 to 950,000 distinct CDR3 sequences, almost 30% of them singletons. These data also featured in a second study, about T cells of mothers and their children. According to that study: Second-PCR primer M1S introduced sample barcodes and 2-4 random nucleotides.

The chain couples TRBV28 to TRBJ1-1; no definite D call. The sequencing input was blood. This receptor was obtained from a woman in her 40s in good health. The CDR3 is CASSPPLNTEAFF. The CDR3 DNA sequence: TGTGCCAGCAGCCCCCCCTTGAACACTGAAGCTTTCTTT. The variable domain in full, with the rest retrieved from reference TRBV28 and TRBJ1-1, is DVKVTQSSRYLVKRTGEKVFLECVQDMDHENMFWYRQDPGLGLRLIYFSYDVKMKEKGDIPEGYSVSREKKERFSLILESASTNQTSMYLCASSPPLNTEAFFGQGTRLTVV.